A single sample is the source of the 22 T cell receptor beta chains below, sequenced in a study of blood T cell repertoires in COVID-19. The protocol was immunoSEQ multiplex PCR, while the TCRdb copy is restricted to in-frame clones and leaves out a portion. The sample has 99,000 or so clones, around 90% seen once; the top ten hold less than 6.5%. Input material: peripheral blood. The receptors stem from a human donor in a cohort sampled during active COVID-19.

CDR3 in amino acids: CASSEGLAGGRKNIQYF. For the CDR3, the DNA is TGTGCCAGCAGTGAAGGTTTGGCGGGGGGGCGGAAAAACATTCAGTACTTC. J is TRBJ2-4 and V is TRBV6-1; the match to TRBD2 covers 9 bases. CDR1 is MNHNS and CDR2 is SASEGT in the germline V gene. The V and J ends lost 1 base and 4 bases, in that order; junction bases with no gene match: 8. This CDR3 is 17 amino acids long.

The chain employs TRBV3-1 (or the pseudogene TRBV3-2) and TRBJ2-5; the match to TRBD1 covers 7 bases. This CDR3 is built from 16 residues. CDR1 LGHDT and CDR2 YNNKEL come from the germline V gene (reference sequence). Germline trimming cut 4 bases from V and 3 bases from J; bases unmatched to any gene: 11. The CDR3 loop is CASSPLFGQEKETQYF. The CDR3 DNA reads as TGTGCCAGCAGCCCCCTCTTTGGACAGGAAAAAGAGACCCAGTACTTC.

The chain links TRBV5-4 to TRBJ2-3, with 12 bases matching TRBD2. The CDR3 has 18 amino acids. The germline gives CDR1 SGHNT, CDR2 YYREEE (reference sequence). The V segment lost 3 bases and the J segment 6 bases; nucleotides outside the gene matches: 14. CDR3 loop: CASSWARMTSGSSDTQYF. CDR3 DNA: TGTGCCAGCAGCTGGGCGAGAATGACTAGCGGGAGCTCGGATACGCAGTATTTT.

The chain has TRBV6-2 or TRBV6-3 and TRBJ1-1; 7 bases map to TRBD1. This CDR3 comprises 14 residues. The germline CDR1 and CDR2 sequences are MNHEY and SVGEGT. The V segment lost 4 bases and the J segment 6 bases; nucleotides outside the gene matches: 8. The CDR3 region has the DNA TGTGCCAGCAGTTTCCGACAGGGCGGGCCTGAAGCTTTCTTT. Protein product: CASSFRQGGPEAFF.

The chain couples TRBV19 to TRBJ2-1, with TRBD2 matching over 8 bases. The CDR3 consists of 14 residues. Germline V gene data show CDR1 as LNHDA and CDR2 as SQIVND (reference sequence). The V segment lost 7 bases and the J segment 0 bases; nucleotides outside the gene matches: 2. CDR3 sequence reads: CASKRGSSYNEQFF. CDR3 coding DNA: TGTGCCAGTAAGCGGGGGAGCTCCTACAATGAGCAGTTCTTC.

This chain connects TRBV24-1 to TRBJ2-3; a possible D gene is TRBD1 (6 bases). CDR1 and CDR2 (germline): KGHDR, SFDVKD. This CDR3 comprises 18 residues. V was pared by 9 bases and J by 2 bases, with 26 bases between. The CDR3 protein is CATENRWPMGDNTDTQYF. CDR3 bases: TGTGCCACCGAGAATCGCTGGCCGATGGGGGACAACACAGATACGCAGTATTTT.

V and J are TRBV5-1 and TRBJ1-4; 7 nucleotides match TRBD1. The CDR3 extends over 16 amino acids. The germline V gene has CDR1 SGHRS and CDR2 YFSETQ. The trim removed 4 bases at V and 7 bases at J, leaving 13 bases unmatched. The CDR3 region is CASSLGQALRFEKLFF. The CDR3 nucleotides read TGCGCCAGCAGCCTAGGACAGGCGCTGAGGTTTGAAAAACTGTTTTTT.

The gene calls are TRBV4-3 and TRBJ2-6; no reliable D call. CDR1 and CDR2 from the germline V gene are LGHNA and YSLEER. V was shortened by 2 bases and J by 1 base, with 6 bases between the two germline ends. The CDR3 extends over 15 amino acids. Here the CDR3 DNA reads TGCGCCAGCAGCCAACCCGGGTCTGGGGCCAACGTCCTGACTTTC. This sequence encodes CASSQPGSGANVLTF.

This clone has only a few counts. The DNA for the CDR3 is TGTGCCAGACAGCGGGGGGATACCGGGACAGTAACCTATGAGCAGTTCTTC. Its protein is CARQRGDTGTVTYEQFF. The chain joins TRBV2 to TRBJ2-1, with TRBD2 matching over 9 bases. This CDR3 is 17 amino acids long. The junction had 20 bases not matched to a gene; V was cut back by 9 bases and J by 8 bases. Germline values: CDR1 SNHLY, CDR2 FYNNEI.

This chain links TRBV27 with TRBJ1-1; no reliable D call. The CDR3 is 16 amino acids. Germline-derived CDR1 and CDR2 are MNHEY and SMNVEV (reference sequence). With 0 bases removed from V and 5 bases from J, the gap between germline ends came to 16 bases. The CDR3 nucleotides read TGTGCCAGCAGTTTATCGGTACCGGGGTCGAGTACTGAAGCTTTCTTT. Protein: CASSLSVPGSSTEAFF.

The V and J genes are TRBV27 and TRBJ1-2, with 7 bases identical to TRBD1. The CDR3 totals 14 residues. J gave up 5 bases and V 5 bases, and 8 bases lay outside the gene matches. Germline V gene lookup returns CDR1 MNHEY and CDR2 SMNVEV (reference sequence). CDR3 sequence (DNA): TGTGCCAGCAGTGCGGCCGGACAGGCGTATGGCTACACCTTC. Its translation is CASSAAGQAYGYTF.

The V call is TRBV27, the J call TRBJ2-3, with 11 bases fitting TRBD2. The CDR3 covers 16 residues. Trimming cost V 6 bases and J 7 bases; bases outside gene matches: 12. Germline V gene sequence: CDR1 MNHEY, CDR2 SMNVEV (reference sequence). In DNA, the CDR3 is TGTGCCAGCAGGACGATTAGCGGGAGGGATAGGTATACGCAGTATTTT. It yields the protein CASRTISGRDRYTQYF.

In DNA form, the CDR3 reads TGTGCCAGCAGTGAAGCCTCTAGCGGGGCTTCTGAGACCCAGTACTTC. Translation: CASSEASSGASETQYF. The rearrangement links TRBV6-1 to TRBJ2-5, with 9 bases that match TRBD2. Germline V gene data show CDR1 as MNHNS and CDR2 as SASEGT. This CDR3 comprises 16 residues. J lost 5 bases, V lost 0 bases, and 7 bases had no gene match.

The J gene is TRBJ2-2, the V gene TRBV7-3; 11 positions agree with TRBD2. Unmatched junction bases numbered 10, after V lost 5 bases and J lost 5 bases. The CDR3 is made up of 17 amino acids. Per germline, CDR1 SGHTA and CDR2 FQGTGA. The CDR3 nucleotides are TGTGCCAGCAGCCTCCTAGCGGGGGGTGTAAGGACCGGGGAGCTGTTTTTT. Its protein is CASSLLAGGVRTGELFF.

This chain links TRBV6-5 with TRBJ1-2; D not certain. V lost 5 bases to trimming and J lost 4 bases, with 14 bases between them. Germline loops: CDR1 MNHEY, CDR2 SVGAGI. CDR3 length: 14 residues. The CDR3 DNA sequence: TGTGCCAGCAGTCCCCCCGGAGCGCTCTATGGCTACACCTTC. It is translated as CASSPPGALYGYTF.

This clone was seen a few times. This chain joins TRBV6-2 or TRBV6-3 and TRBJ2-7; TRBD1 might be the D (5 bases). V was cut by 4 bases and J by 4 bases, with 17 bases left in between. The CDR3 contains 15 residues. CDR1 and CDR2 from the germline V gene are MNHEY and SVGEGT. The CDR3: CASSSTSQAGYEQYF. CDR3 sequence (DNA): TGTGCCAGCAGTTCCACTTCCCAGGCAGGGTACGAGCAGTACTTC.

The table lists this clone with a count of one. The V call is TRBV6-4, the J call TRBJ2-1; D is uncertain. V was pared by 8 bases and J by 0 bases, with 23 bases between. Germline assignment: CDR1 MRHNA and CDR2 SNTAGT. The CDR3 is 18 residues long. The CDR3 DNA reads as TGTGCCAGCCCCATCCATGCCGTCACTCGAAGCTCCTACAATGAGCAGTTCTTC. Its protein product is CASPIHAVTRSSYNEQFF.

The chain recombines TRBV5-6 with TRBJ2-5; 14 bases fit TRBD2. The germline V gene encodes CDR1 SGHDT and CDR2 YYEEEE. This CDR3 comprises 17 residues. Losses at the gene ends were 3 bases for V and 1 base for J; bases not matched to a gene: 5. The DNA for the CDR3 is TGTGCCAGCAGCTGGGGGACTAGCGGGAGCCCCCAAGAGACCCAGTACTTC. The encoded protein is CASSWGTSGSPQETQYF.

The CDR3 DNA reads as TGTGCCAGCAGGGACCAGGGCGGCACTGAAGCTTTCTTT. Amino acid sequence: CASRDQGGTEAFF. The chain is built from TRBV7-9 and TRBJ1-1; weak D call: TRBD1 (5 bases). Trimming removed 6 bases from V and 4 bases from J, with 12 bases in between. Germline V CDR1 and CDR2: SEHNR, FQNEAQ (reference sequence). This CDR3 is built from 13 residues.

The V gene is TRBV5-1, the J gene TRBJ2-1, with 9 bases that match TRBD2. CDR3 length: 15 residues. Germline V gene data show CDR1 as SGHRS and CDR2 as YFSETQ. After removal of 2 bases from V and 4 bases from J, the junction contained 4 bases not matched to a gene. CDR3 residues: CASSLRLAEYNEQFF. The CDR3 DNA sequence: TGCGCCAGCAGCTTAAGACTAGCGGAATACAATGAGCAGTTCTTC.

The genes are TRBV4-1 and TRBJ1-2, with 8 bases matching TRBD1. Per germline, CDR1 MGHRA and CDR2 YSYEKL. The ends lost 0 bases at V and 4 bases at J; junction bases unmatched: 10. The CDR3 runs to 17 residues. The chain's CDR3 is CASSQDNLDRAGYGYTF. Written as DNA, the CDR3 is TGCGCCAGCAGCCAAGATAACCTGGACAGGGCGGGCTATGGCTACACCTTC.

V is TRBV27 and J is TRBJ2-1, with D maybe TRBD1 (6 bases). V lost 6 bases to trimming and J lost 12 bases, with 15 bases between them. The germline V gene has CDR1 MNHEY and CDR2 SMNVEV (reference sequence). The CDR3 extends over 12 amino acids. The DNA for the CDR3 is TGTGCCAGCAGCCAGGGGACCCTCCCGCAGTTCTTC. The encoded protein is CASSQGTLPQFF.